Listed here are 4 T cell receptor beta chains from one sample, sequenced in a study of OX40 agonist ivuxolimab in advanced cancers. TCRdb keeps only in-frame clones here, not all; method: immunoSEQ multiplex PCR. The table shows 60,000 to 90,000 clones, with 80% to 90% occurring only once. Sequenced here: CD4+ or CD8+ T cells sorted from blood, sampled in a trial of the OX40 agonist ivuxolimab. The origin of the receptors is an adult with an advanced solid tumor such as melanoma, head and neck, liver or kidney cancer.

The CDR3: CASTPTSGLGETQYF. In nucleotides, the CDR3 is TGTGCCAGCACACCGACTAGCGGCTTAGGGGAGACCCAGTACTTC. The V call is TRBV9, the J call TRBJ2-5; 9 nucleotides line up with TRBD2. The germline V gene has CDR1 SGDLS and CDR2 YYNGEE. The CDR3 spans 15 residues. V dropped 6 bases and J dropped 5; count of bases not matched to a gene: 11.

This chain joins TRBV6-5 and TRBJ1-2, with D hard to call. Germline values: CDR1 MNHEY, CDR2 SVGAGI. The CDR3 runs 13 residues. Trimming shortened V by 5 bases and J by 4 bases, and 11 bases separated the two germline ends. This chain's CDR3 is CASSRGSAYGYTF. The CDR3 nucleotides are TGTGCCAGCAGTCGGGGTTCGGCCTATGGCTACACCTTC.

This chain links TRBV6-5 with TRBJ1-5; a weak D match, TRBD1 (5 bases). This CDR3 has 15 residues. Trimming shortened V by 2 bases and J by 1 base, and 9 bases separated the two germline ends. Germline V CDR1 and CDR2: MNHEY, SVGAGI. Here the CDR3 DNA reads TGTGCCAGCAGTTACGGGGCTGGGAGCAATCAGCCCCAGCATTTT. Protein sequence: CASSYGAGSNQPQHF.

This clone was seen a single time. V usage is TRBV29-1 and J usage is TRBJ2-6, with 8 bases identical to TRBD1. Trimming at V came to 7 bases and at J to 0 bases, leaving 5 bases not matched to a gene. This CDR3 comprises 15 residues. Germline V lookup: CDR1 SQVTM, CDR2 ANQGSEA. CDR3 sequence reads: CSARTGHSGANVLTF. The CDR3 bases are TGCAGCGCACGGACAGGGCACTCTGGGGCCAACGTCCTGACTTTC. The full variable domain, with the rest looked up from reference TRBV29-1 and TRBJ2-6, is SAVISQKPSRDICQRGTSLTIQCQVDSQVTMMFWYRQQPGQSLTLIATANQGSEATYESGFVIDKFPISRPNLTFSTLTVSNMSPEDSSIYLCSARTGHSGANVLTFGAGSRLTVL.